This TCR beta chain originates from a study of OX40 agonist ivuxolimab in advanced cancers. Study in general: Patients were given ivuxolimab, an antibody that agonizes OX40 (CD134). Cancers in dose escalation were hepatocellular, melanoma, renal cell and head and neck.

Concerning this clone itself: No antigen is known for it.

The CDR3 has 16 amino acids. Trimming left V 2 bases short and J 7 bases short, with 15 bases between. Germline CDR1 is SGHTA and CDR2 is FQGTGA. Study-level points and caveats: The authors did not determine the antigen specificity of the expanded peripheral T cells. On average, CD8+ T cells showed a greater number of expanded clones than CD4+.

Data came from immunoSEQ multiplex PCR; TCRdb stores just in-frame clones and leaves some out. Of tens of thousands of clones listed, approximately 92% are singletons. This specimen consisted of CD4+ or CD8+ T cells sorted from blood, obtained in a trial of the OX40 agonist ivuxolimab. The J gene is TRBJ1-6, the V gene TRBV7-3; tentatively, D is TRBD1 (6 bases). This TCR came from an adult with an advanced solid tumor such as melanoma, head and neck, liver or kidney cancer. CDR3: CASSLSTGSRNSPLHF. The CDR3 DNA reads TGTGCCAGCAGCTTATCCACAGGGAGTCGGAATTCACCCCTCCACTTT.